The 20 T cell receptor beta chains listed next were all sequenced from one sample in a study of blood T cell repertoires in COVID-19. Repertoires were generated with immunoSEQ multiplex PCR, while TCRdb's copy carries only in-frame clones and drops some. The table includes about 370,000 clones, 85% to 90% detected once. The specimen sequenced was PBMCs or T cells enriched from blood (not recorded which). The receptors were gathered from a man between 18 and 29 years old who had recovered from COVID-19.

The chain's CDR3 is CASSASGMSPYEQYF. In DNA form, the CDR3 reads TGTGCCAGCAGCGCCTCCGGGATGTCCCCTTACGAGCAGTACTTC. The chain is built from TRBV9 and TRBJ2-7; a possible D gene is TRBD2 (5 bases). CDR3 size: 15 residues. V lost 3 bases, J lost 4 bases, and 17 bases lay in between. In germline, CDR1 is SGDLS, CDR2 YYNGEE.

The chain couples TRBV9 to TRBJ2-2, with 9 positions matching TRBD1. Trimming cost V 7 bases and J 0 bases; bases outside gene matches: 4. This CDR3 has 15 residues. Germline V gives CDR1 SGDLS, CDR2 YYNGEE. CDR3: CASSTGGSNTGELFF. For the CDR3, the DNA is TGTGCCAGCTCGACAGGGGGTTCGAACACCGGGGAGCTGTTTTTT.

To note about this clone: The junction departs from the called germline gene at one end, perhaps through a read error. The CDR3 nucleotides read TGCAGTGCTAGTACGTCGACAGGGGAATTC. This encodes CSASTSTGEF. The chain links TRBV20-1 to TRBJ1-2; 8 bases fit TRBD1. The CDR3 has 10 amino acids. CDR1 is DFQATT and CDR2 is SNEGSKA in the germline V gene (reference sequence).

V and J are TRBV15 and TRBJ2-1; TRBD2 aligns across 14 bases. Trimming removed 3 bases from V and 0 bases from J; junction bases left unmatched: 4. This CDR3 comprises 18 residues. Germline values: CDR1 LNHNV, CDR2 YYDKDF (reference sequence). The CDR3 nucleotides read TGTGCCACCAGCAGCGGGACTAGCGGGAGCAACTCCTACAATGAGCAGTTCTTC. It yields the protein CATSSGTSGSNSYNEQFF.

This chain uses TRBV9 with TRBJ2-3; 9 bases agree with TRBD2. V lost 3 bases, J lost 9 bases, and 8 bases stayed unmatched. CDR1 is SGDLS, CDR2 YYNGEE, per germline. This CDR3 has 14 amino acids. The CDR3 sequence: CASSGLAGSGTQYF. In DNA form, the CDR3 reads TGTGCCAGCAGCGGGCTAGCGGGATCGGGGACGCAGTATTTT. Based on the CDR3 plus reference TRBV9 and TRBJ2-3, the full variable domain is DSGVTQTPKHLITATGQRVTLRCSPRSGDLSVYWYQQSLDQGLQFLIQYYNGEERAKGNILERFSAQQFPDLHSELNLSSLELGDSALYFCASSGLAGSGTQYFGPGTRLTVL.

J is TRBJ2-7 and V is TRBV5-6, with a possible D match to TRBD2 (7 bases). V gave up 2 bases and J gave up 0 bases, with 9 bases separating them. This CDR3 has 14 residues. CDR1 and CDR2 from the germline V gene are SGHDT and YYEEEE. The CDR3 spells CASSLGGDSYEQYF. CDR3 nucleotide sequence: TGTGCCAGCAGCTTAGGGGGGGACTCCTACGAGCAGTACTTC.

This chain links TRBV18 with TRBJ1-1; 8 bases are shared with TRBD1. The CDR3 is 15 residues long. Germline-derived CDR1 and CDR2 are KGHSH and LQKENI. J was trimmed by 4 bases and V by 1 base; bases with no gene match: 5. CDR3 nucleotides: TGTGCCAGCTCACCACGGACAGGGTGGGGCACTGAAGCTTTCTTT. It translates to CASSPRTGWGTEAFF.

This clone has more than one count but fewer than ten. J is TRBJ2-5 and V is TRBV7-8; 14 bases are shared with TRBD2. This CDR3 has 15 amino acids. Germline CDR1 is SGHVS and CDR2 is FQNEAQ. V dropped 6 bases and J dropped 3; count of bases not matched to a gene: 3. In DNA form, the CDR3 reads TGTGCCAGCAGACGGACTAGCGGGGGGAAAGAGACCCAGTACTTC. As protein: CASRRTSGGKETQYF.

This clone was seen once. J is TRBJ2-2 and V is TRBV5-4; no reliable D call. The CDR3 loop spans 16 amino acids. The germline V gene has CDR1 SGHNT and CDR2 YYREEE (reference sequence). Between the trimmed V and J ends, which lost 0 bases and 2 bases, there was a span of 11 bases. The CDR3 DNA reads TGTGCCAGCAGCTTGGGCGCGAGCCTCAACACCGGGGAGCTGTTTTTT. This codes for CASSLGASLNTGELFF.

Notes on this clone: A junction boundary mismatches the germline segment, possibly from a read error. The chain couples TRBV18 to TRBJ2-1; 10 bases map to TRBD2. The germline V gene has CDR1 KGHSH and CDR2 LQKENI. The CDR3 is 12 amino acids. Here the CDR3 reads CASSPDSGGSLF. CDR3 nucleotide sequence: TGTGCCAGCTCACCGGATAGCGGGGGGTCGCTCTTC.

The chain links TRBV11-1 to TRBJ1-3; TRBD1 is a possible D gene (5 bases). CDR1 SGHAT and CDR2 FQDESV come from the germline V gene (reference sequence). CDR3 length: 15 residues. V lost 3 bases, J lost 0 bases, and 9 bases lay in between. The CDR3 DNA follows: TGTGCCAGCAGCTTGACAGACTTCTCTGGAAACACCATATATTTT. This translates into CASSLTDFSGNTIYF.

V is TRBV18 and J is TRBJ2-3, with 7 positions matching TRBD2. The CDR3 has 16 amino acids. CDR1 KGHSH and CDR2 LQKENI come from the germline V gene. Germline trimming cut 2 bases from V and 1 base from J; bases unmatched to any gene: 6. In nucleotides, the CDR3 is TGTGCCAGCTCACCAGGACTAGGAGTGGGCACAGATACGCAGTATTTT. It translates to CASSPGLGVGTDTQYF.

The V call is TRBV4-1, the J call TRBJ1-1; maybe TRBD1 (5 bases). Germline CDR1 and CDR2: MGHRA and YSYEKL. The V and J ends lost 4 bases and 6 bases respectively, with 18 bases between them. There are 15 residues in the CDR3. CDR3 sequence reads: CASSPDGGVLAEAFF. The CDR3 DNA reads TGCGCCAGCAGCCCCGATGGGGGGGTTCTGGCTGAAGCTTTCTTT.

The genes are TRBV25-1 and TRBJ1-1; possible D gene TRBD1, 5 bases. This CDR3 has 15 residues. Trimming left V 4 bases short and J 3 bases short, with 15 bases between. CDR1 and CDR2 from the germline V gene are MGHDK and SYGVNS. The CDR3 protein is CASSALGLPYTEAFF. Here the CDR3 DNA reads TGTGCCAGCAGTGCGTTGGGGCTGCCTTACACTGAAGCTTTCTTT.

This clone was detected only a few times. This chain links TRBV19 with TRBJ2-2; TRBD1 matches at 8 bases. The V and J ends lost 5 bases and 6 bases, in that order; junction bases with no gene match: 11. Looked up from germline, CDR1 is LNHDA and CDR2 is SQIVND (reference sequence). CDR3 length equals 16 residues. CDR3 sequence: CASSVNDRGTAGELFF. The CDR3 DNA sequence: TGTGCCAGTAGTGTAAACGACAGGGGAACCGCCGGGGAGCTGTTTTTT.

This rearrangement joins TRBV7-6 to TRBJ1-1; unclear D gene. Germline-derived CDR1 and CDR2 are SGHVS and FNYEAQ. CDR3 length: 13 residues. Trimming took off 5 bases at V and 0 bases at J, with 7 bases between the two ends. The chain's CDR3 is CASSSLMNTEAFF. The CDR3 DNA reads TGTGCCAGCAGCAGCCTCATGAACACTGAAGCTTTCTTT.

The genes are TRBV4-2 and TRBJ1-1; D may be TRBD1 (5 bases). Germline V CDR1 and CDR2: LGHNA, YNFKEQ. This CDR3 comprises 14 residues. Trimming left V 6 bases short and J 5 bases short, with 16 bases between. The CDR3 reads CASRRGGADTEAFF. The CDR3 DNA reads as TGTGCCAGCAGGCGTGGAGGGGCGGATACTGAAGCTTTCTTT.

This sequence joins TRBV18 and TRBJ1-5; no clear D. Deletions cut 3 bases from V and 3 bases from J, with 6 bases between. The CDR3 is made up of 13 amino acids. The germline V gene has CDR1 KGHSH and CDR2 LQKENI. The CDR3: CASSPYHNQPQHF. The CDR3 DNA reads as TGTGCCAGCTCACCCTATCACAATCAGCCCCAGCATTTT.

This clone was seen a few times. The rearrangement uses TRBV5-1 and TRBJ2-1, with 10 bases fitting TRBD2. V was pared by 0 bases and J by 10 bases, with 7 bases of the junction left unmatched. The CDR3 contains 15 residues. Germline assignment: CDR1 SGHRS and CDR2 YFSETQ. The CDR3 here is CASSLGLAGPWEQFF. The CDR3, as DNA: TGCGCCAGCAGCTTGGGACTAGCGGGCCCTTGGGAGCAGTTCTTC.

In this sample, this clone turned up once. V usage is TRBV11-2 and J usage is TRBJ1-2; 8 positions agree with TRBD1. Germline CDR1 reads SGHAT; CDR2 reads FQNNGV. CDR3 length: 15 amino acids. The V gene end was trimmed by 4 bases and the J gene end by 6 bases; junction bases not matched to a gene: 10. CDR3 DNA: TGTGCCAGCAGCTCAAGGACAGGGAGCGTGCATGGCTACACCTTC. Translating gives CASSSRTGSVHGYTF.